This T cell receptor beta chain originates from a study of human T cells and chemical hapten exposure (dated by TCRdb to the early 2020s). Describing the broader study: For sensitization, 2% DPC in acetone was applied to a 2 cm by 2 cm area of upper inner arm skin. Throughout the study period of roughly five months, patients also received therapeutic DPC doses to the scalp every week. Patch testing was done on the upper back using Finn chambers containing 0.01% DPC, and results were scored after 6 days according to International Contact Dermatitis Research Group standards. Alopecia areata with under or over 50% scalp involvement, alopecia totalis and alopecia universalis were represented in the patient cohort, which was mostly female. Libraries were combined into a pool for sequencing, and differences in TCR yield between samples came mainly from small differences in library volumes within the pool. Peripheral blood TCR repertoire changes were tracked in vivo in alopecia patients during primary and secondary sensitization to the hapten diphenylcyclopropenone (DPC). Blood samples were taken from patients before sensitization (week 0) and at 2, 6 and about 24 weeks after DPC sensitization. Twenty-nine alopecia patients gave blood for TCR sequencing at one to four time points (pre-sensitization, 2, 6 and 24 weeks). Both TCR alpha and TCR beta chains were sequenced from each blood RNA sample.

The CDR3 contains 20 residues, cysteine and phenylalanine counted. Kept here is only the CDR3 DNA, which spans 60 bases and is read in frame from base 1. The junction shows trimming of 0 bases on V and 0 bases on J, and the gene matches do not reach 11 bases of it. Reading the germline V gene gives CDR1 LGHNA and CDR2 YNFKEQ. Only a few counts were recorded for this clonotype. The clone's antigen remains unknown. No base quality information exists; no much larger clone differs at one position. The paper's findings and limits, for the study overall: A positive correlation was found between the number of PT1 expanded TCRs and patch test score, with significance reached at thresholds 8, 16 and 32 but not 4. Expanded TCRs formed significantly more large CDR3 similarity clusters than pre-sensitization or healthy control sets, consistent with antigen-driven responses. Alopecia, a presumed autoimmune disease, was present in all patients, so the immune response of the patients might differ from that of healthy individuals. After repeated subsampling, the strength of the expansion versus patch-test correlation and the threshold at which it became significant changed. DPC sensitization did not change the number of TCRs with a frequency above 1 in 1000, and there was no evidence of changes in global repertoire structure.

The time point label, as the study defines it: pre-sensitization, week 0. The sample's treatment or condition label, decoded: therapeutic diphenylcyclopropenone sensitization with weekly scalp DPC. Total RNA was isolated from unfractionated whole blood collected in Tempus Blood RNA tubes. Blood at each patch-test visit was drawn before the patch test was applied. To be eligible, patients had to be aged 18 to 70, diagnosed with alopecia and judged suitable for DPC therapy, while pregnant patients were excluded. Libraries were made using RACE. Sequenced using a NextSeq 500. During library preparation, unique molecular identifiers were attached to individual cDNA molecules so that TCRs could be counted in a quantitative, reproducible way. As for the original processing: Samples had a median of roughly 100,000 TCRs, with a range from roughly 23,224 to 700,000. The Decombinator software suite was used to annotate the V, J and CDR3 of the TCR reads. For PS versus PT1 abundance plots, all samples were subsampled to the same number of TCRs (28,000). TCRs were defined as expanded if absent before sensitization and observed at least eight times at the 2-week time point. TCRdb redid the processing of the public reads, applying fastp at Q25 and MiXCR, and retained in-frame beta chains. Rows matching on CDR3 protein sequence are summarized as one entry with the most common DNA and genes. The authors' filters were not applied to this entry. The sample data list roughly 56,000 distinct CDR3 sequences, and roughly 9% of these were observed just once. The ten largest account for roughly 10% of the sample.

The chain employs TRBV4-2 and TRBJ2-2, and TRBD1 matches 9 of the central bases. Sequences were derived from whole blood, sampled in connection with sensitization to the hapten diphenylcyclopropenone (DPC). This clonotype originated in a young woman with alopecia areata. Some clones in this sample may be carry-over from other donors' samples. In nucleotide form, the sequence is TGTGCCAGCAGCCAAGATGATAGGACAGGGGATTTATCGAACACCGGGGAGCTGTTTTTT. Its coded protein is CASSQDDRTGDLSNTGELFF.